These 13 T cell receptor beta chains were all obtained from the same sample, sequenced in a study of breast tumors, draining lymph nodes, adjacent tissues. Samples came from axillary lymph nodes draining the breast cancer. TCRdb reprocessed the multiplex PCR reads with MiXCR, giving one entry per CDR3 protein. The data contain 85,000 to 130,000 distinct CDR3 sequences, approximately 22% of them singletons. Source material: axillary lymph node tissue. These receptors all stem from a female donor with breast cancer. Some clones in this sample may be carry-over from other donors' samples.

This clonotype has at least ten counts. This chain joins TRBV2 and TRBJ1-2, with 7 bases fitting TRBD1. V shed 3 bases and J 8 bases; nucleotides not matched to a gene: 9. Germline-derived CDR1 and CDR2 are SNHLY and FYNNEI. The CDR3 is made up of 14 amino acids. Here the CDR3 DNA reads TGTGCCAGCAGTGAGAACAGGGGACGGGGAGGCTACACCTTC. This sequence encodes CASSENRGRGGYTF.

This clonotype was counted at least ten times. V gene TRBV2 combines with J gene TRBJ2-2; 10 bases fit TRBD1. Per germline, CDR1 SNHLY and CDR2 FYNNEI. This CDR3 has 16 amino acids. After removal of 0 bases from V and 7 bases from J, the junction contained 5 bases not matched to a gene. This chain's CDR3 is CASSEARQGAGGELFF. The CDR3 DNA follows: TGTGCCAGCAGTGAAGCCCGACAGGGGGCTGGCGGGGAGCTGTTTTTT. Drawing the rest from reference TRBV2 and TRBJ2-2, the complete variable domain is EPEVTQTPSHQVTQMGQEVILRCVPISNHLYFYWYRQILGQKVEFLVSFYNNEISEKSEIFDDQFSVERPDGSNFTLKIRSTKLEDSAMYFCASSEARQGAGGELFFGEGSRLTVL.

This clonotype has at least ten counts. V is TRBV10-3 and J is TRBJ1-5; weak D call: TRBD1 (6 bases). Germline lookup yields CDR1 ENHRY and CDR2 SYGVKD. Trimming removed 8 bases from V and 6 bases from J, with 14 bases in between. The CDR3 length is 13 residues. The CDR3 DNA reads TGTGCCATCGGGGGGGGGGCAGGTCAGCCCCAGCATTTT. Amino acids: CAIGGGAGQPQHF.

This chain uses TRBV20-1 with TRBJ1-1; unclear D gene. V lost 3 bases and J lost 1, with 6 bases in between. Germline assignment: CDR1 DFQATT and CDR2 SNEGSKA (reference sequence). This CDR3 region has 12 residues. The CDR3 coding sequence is TGCAGTGCTAGCCCGGGGAACACTGAAGCTTTCTTT. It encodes CSASPGNTEAFF.

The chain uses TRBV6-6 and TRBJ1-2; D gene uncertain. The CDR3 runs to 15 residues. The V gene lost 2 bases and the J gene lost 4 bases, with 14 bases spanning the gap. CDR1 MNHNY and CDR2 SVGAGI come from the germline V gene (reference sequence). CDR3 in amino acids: CASSYNGDSGYGYTF. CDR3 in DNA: TGTGCCAGCAGTTACAATGGGGATAGTGGCTATGGCTACACCTTC.

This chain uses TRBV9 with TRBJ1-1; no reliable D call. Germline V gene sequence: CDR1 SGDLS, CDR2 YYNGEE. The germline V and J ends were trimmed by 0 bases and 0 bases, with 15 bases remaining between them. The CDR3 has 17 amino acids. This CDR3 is CASSVDKSTGVNTEAFF. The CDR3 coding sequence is TGTGCCAGCAGCGTAGACAAATCCACTGGGGTGAACACTGAAGCTTTCTTT.

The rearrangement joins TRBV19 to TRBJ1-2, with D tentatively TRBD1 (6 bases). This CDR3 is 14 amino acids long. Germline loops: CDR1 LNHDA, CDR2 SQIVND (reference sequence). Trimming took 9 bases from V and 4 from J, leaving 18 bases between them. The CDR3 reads CASRRAGARYGYTF. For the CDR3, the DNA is TGTGCCAGCCGACGGGCGGGGGCTCGCTATGGCTACACCTTC.

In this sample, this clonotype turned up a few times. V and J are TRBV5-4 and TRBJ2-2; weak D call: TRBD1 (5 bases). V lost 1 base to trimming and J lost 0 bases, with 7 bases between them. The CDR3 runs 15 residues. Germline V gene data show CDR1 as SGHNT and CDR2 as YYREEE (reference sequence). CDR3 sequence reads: CASSLQGTNTGELFF. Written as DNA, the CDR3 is TGTGCCAGCAGCTTGCAGGGTACGAACACCGGGGAGCTGTTTTTT.

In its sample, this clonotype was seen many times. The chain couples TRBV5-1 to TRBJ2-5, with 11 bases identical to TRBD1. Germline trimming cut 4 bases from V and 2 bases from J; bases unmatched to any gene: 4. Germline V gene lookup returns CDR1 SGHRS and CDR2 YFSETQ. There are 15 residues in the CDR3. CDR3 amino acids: CASSLGTGGQETQYF. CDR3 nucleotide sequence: TGCGCCAGCAGCCTTGGGACAGGGGGGCAAGAGACCCAGTACTTC.

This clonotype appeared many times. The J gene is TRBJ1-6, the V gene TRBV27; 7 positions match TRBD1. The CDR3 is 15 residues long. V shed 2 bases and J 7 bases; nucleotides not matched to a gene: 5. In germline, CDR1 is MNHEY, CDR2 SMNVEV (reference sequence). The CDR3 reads CASSLKGRGNSPLHF. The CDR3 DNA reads TGTGCCAGCAGTTTAAAGGGCAGGGGGAATTCACCCCTCCACTTT.

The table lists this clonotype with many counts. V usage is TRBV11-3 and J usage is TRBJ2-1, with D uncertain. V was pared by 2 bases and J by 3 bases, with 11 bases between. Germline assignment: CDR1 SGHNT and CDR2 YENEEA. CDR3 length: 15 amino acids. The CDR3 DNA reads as TGTGCCAGCAGCTTAAGTGGAGTAAACTACAATGAGCAGTTCTTC. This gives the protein CASSLSGVNYNEQFF.

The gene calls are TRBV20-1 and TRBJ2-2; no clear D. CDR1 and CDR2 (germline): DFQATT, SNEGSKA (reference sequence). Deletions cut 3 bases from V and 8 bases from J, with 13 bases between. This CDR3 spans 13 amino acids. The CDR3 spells CSASLAPPGELFF. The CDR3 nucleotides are TGCAGTGCTAGTCTTGCCCCCCCTGGGGAGCTGTTTTTT.

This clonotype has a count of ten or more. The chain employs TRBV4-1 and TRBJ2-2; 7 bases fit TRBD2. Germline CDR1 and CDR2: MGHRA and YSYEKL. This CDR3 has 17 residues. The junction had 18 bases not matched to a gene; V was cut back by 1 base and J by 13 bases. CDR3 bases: TGCGCCAGCAGCCAAGTGTCTCGTCTAGCGGCGACTCATGGGCTGTTTTTT. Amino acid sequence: CASSQVSRLAATHGLFF.